This T cell receptor beta chain was obtained from a study of Graves' ophthalmopathy and Graves' hyperthyroidism. The CDR3 sequence is 17 residues long. Germline-derived CDR1 and CDR2 are SNHLY and FYNNEI. Those donors who had ophthalmopathy presented with moderate-to-severe activity, a CAS of ≥3, a NOSPECS of ≥4 and a duration under 3 months. Other autoimmune diseases, uncontrolled infections, pregnancy and lactation each led to patient exclusion. The diagnostic workup employed clinical symptoms, serum thyroxine, TRAb, thyroid ultrasound and orbital computed tomography. As the starting material, roughly 9.8 ml of fresh peripheral blood yielded the PBMCs. A word on this clonotype: Relative to the germline gene, one junction end is altered; a read error may explain this.

Amplified material comprised TCR beta CDR3 regions derived from RNA transcripts. Investigators did first-round RT-PCR with HTBI primers, then second-round multiplex PCR. TCRdb reanalysed the multiplex PCR reads using MiXCR and keeps one entry per CDR3 protein. The sample lists about 700,000 distinct CDR3 sequences, approximately 40% seen once, with 40% to 55% in the top ten. Sequencing was carried out using peripheral blood. The chain links TRBV2 to TRBJ1-1, with D perhaps TRBD1 (6 bases). This receptor was taken from an adult man with Graves' ophthalmopathy. In DNA, the CDR3 is TGTGCCAGCAGTGAGGTAGGGCAGGGACACATGAACACCGAAGCTTTCTTT. Translation gives CASSEVGQGHMNTEAFF.